The T cell receptor (beta chain) described here comes from a study of T cell responses to AZD1222 COVID-19 vaccine. The method was immunoSEQ multiplex PCR; TCRdb's version includes in-frame clones alone and lacks a portion of them. The sample shows under 200,000 clones, approximately 91% of them seen only once. This clone appeared a single time. Trimming removed 8 bases from V and 0 bases from J, with 5 bases in between. Germline CDR1 and CDR2: LNHNV and YYDKDF (reference sequence). This CDR3 has 12 amino acids. The source was peripheral blood, collected on day 0 of AZD1222 vaccination. The receptor was derived from an adult in good health. The genes are TRBV15 and TRBJ1-3; no definite D call. DNA for the CDR3: TGTGCCACCCGGGACTCTGGAAACACCATATATTTT. It specifies CATRDSGNTIYF.